This T cell receptor (beta chain) was found in a study of cytomegalovirus exposure and HLA in healthy donors. The CDR3 is 14 amino acids. J was trimmed by 2 bases and V by 4 bases; bases with no gene match: 6. CDR1 and CDR2 (germline): SGDLS, YYNGEE. PCR amplification relied on 60 Vbeta primers (plus 13 Jbeta primers). TCRdb keeps only in-frame clones here, not all; method: immunoSEQ multiplex PCR. This repertoire shows 180,000 or so clones, roughly 80% found once; its top ten account for roughly 8%. In the case of this clone: Its antigen remains unidentified.

General study findings and limits: The study designated roughly 150 TCR beta chains cytomegalovirus-associated. A later analysis linked a missense variant in DCLRE1C to the trimming of TCR beta V and J genes.

The specimen was PBMCs. The sequence was collected from a woman in her thirties or forties in good health and CMV-seropositive. J is TRBJ2-7 and V is TRBV9; 7 bases are shared with TRBD2. CDR3 amino acids: CASSRASGTYEQYF. The CDR3 DNA reads TGTGCCAGCAGCAGGGCTAGCGGCACCTACGAGCAGTACTTC.